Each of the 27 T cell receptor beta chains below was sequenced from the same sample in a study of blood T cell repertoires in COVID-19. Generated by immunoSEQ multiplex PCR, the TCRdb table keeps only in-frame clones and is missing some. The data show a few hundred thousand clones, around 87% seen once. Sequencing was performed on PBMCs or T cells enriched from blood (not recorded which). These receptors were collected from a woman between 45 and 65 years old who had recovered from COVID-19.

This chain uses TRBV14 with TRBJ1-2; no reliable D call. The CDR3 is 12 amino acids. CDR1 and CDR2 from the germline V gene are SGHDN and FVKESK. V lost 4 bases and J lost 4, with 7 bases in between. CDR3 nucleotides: TGTGCCAGCAGCCCAAATTCCTATGGCTACACCTTC. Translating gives CASSPNSYGYTF.

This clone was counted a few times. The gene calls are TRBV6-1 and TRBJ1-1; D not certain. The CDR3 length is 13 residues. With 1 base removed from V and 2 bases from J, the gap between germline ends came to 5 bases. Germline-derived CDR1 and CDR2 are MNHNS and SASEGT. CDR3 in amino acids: CASSEVENTEAFF. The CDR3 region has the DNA TGTGCCAGCAGTGAAGTAGAAAACACTGAAGCTTTCTTT.

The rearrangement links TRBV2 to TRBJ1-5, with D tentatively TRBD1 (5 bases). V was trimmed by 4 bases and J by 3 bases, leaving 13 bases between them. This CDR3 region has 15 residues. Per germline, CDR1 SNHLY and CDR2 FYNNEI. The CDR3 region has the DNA TGTGCCAGCAGTGGCTTCGCAGGGTACAATCAGCCCCAGCATTTT. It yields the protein CASSGFAGYNQPQHF. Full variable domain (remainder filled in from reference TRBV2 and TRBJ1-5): EPEVTQTPSHQVTQMGQEVILRCVPISNHLYFYWYRQILGQKVEFLVSFYNNEISEKSEIFDDQFSVERPDGSNFTLKIRSTKLEDSAMYFCASSGFAGYNQPQHFGDGTRLSIL.

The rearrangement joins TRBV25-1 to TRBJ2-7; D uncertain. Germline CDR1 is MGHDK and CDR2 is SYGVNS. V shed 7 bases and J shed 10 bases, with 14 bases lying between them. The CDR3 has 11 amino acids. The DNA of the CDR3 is TGTGCCAGCACCACGGTAGGCGGTCAGTACTTC. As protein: CASTTVGGQYF.

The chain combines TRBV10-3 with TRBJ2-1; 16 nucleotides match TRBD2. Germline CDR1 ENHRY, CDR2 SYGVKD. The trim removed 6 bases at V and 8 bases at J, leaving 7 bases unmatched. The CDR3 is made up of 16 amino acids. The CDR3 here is CAIRSGTSGRGDEQFF. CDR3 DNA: TGTGCCATCAGATCCGGGACTAGCGGGAGGGGCGATGAGCAGTTCTTC.

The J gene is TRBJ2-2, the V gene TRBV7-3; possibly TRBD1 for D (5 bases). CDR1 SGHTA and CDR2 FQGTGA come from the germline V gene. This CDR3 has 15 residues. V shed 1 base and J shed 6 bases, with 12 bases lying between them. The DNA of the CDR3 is TGTGCCAGCAGCTTAAGTCCGACAGAGGCCGGGGAGCTGTTTTTT. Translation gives CASSLSPTEAGELFF.

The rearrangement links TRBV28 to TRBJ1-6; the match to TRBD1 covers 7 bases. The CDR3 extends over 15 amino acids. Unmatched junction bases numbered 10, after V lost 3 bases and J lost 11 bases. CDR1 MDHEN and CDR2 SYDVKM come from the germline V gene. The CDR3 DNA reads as TGTGCCAGCAGTTTCCGACAGGGACCGTTTCCACCCCTCCACTTT. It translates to CASSFRQGPFPPLHF.

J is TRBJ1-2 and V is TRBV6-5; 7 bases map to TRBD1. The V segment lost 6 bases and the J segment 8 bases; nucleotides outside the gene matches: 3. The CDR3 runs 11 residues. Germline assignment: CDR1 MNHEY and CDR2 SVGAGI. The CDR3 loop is CASRTGSGYTF. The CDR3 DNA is TGTGCCAGCAGGACAGGGTCCGGCTACACCTTC.

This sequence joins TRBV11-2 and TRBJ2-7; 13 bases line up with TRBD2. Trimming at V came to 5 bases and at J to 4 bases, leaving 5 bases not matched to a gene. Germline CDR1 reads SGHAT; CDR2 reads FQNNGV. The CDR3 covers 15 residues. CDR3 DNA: TGTGCCAGCAGCCCACTAGCGGGAGGGAGTTACGAGCAGTACTTC. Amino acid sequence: CASSPLAGGSYEQYF.

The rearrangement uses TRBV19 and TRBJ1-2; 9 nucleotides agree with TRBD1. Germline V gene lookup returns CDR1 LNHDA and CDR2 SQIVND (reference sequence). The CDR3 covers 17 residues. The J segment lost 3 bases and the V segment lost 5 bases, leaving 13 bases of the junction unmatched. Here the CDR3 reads CASSQTGGTGRYYGYTF. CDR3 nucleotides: TGTGCCAGTAGTCAAACGGGTGGGACAGGGAGATACTATGGCTACACCTTC.

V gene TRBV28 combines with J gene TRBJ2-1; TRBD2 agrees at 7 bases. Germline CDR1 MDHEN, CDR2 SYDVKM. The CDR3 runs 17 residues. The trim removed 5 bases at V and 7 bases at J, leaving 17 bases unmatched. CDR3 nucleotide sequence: TGTGCCAGCAGTCCTAAAGCGGGATGGTTCGGGTTAAATGAGCAGTTCTTC. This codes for CASSPKAGWFGLNEQFF.

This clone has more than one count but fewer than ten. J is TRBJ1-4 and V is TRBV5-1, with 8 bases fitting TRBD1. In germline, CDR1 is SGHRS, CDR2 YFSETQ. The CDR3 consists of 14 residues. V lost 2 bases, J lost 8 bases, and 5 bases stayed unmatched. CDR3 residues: CASSLGQGGEKLFF. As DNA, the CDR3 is TGCGCCAGCAGCTTAGGACAGGGAGGCGAAAAACTGTTTTTT. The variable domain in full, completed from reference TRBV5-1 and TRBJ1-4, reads KAGVTQTPRYLIKTRGQQVTLSCSPISGHRSVSWYQQTPGQGLQFLFEYFSETQRNKGNFPGRFSGRQFSNSRSEMNVSTLELGDSALYLCASSLGQGGEKLFFGSGTQLSVL.

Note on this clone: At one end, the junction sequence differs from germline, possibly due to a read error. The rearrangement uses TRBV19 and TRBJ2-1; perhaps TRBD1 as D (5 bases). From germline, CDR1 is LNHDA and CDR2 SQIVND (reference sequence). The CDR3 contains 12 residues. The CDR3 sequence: CASSIVRQYPVF. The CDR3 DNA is TGTGCCAGTAGTATCGTTAGACAGTACCCGGTCTTC.

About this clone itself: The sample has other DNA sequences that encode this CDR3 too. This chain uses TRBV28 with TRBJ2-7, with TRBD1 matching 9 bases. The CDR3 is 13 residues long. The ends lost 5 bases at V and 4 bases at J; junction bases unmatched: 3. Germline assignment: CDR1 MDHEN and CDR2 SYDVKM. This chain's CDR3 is CASSTGGSYEQYF. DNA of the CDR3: TGTGCCAGCAGTACAGGGGGCTCTTACGAGCAGTACTTC.

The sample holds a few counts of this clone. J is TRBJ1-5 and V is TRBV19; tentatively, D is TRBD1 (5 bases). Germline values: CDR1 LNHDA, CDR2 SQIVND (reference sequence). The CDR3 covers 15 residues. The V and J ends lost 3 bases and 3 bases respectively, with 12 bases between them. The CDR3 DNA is TGTGCCAGTAGTATTGGAGGGGCTGCCAATCAGCCCCAGCATTTT. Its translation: CASSIGGAANQPQHF. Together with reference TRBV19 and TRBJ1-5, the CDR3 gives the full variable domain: DGGITQSPKYLFRKEGQNVTLSCEQNLNHDAMYWYRQDPGQGLRLIYYSQIVNDFQKGDIAEGYSVSREKKESFPLTVTSAQKNPTAFYLCASSIGGAANQPQHFGDGTRLSIL.

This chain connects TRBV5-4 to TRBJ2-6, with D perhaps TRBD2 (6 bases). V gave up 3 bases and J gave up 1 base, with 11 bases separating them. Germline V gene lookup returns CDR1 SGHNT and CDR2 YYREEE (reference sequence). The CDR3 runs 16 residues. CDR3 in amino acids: CASSSIGGSGANVLTF. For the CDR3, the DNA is TGTGCCAGCAGCTCTATTGGGGGGTCTGGGGCCAACGTCCTGACTTTC.

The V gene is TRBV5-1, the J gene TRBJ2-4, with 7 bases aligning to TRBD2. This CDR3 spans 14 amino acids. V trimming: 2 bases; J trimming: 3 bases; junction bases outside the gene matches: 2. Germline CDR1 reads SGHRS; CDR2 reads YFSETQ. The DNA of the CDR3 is TGCGCCAGCAGCTTTGCGGGGGACAAAAACATTCAGTACTTC. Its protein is CASSFAGDKNIQYF.

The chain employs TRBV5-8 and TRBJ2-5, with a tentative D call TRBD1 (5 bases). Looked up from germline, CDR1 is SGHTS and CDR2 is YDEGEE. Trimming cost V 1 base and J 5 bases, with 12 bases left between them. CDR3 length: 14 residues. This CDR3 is CASSLSVGLETQYF. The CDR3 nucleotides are TGTGCCAGCAGCTTGAGCGTGGGGCTGGAGACCCAGTACTTC.

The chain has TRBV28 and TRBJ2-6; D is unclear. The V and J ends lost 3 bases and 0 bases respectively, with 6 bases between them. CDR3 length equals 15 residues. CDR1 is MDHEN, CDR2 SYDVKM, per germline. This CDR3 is CASSFWSSGANVLTF. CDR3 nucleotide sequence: TGTGCCAGCAGTTTTTGGAGCTCTGGGGCCAACGTCCTGACTTTC.

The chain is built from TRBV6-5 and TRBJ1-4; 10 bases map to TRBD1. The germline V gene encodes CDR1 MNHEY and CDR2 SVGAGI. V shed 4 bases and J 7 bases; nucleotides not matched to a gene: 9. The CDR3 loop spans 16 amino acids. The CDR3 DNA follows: TGTGCCAGCAGTTTAGAGACAGGGGGCGGTGGTGAAAAACTGTTTTTT. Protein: CASSLETGGGGEKLFF.

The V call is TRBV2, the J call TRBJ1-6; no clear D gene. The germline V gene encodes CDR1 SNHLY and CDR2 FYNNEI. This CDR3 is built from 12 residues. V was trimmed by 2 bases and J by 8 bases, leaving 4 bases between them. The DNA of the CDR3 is TGTGCCAGCAGTGAATATCATTCACCCCTCCACTTT. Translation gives CASSEYHSPLHF.

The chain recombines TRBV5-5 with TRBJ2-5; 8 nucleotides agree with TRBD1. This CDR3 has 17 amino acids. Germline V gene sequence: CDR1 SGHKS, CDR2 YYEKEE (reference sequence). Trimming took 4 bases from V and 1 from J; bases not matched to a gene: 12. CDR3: CASSPRTGRPIQETQYF. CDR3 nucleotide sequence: TGTGCCAGCAGCCCGAGGACAGGGCGACCTATCCAAGAGACCCAGTACTTC.

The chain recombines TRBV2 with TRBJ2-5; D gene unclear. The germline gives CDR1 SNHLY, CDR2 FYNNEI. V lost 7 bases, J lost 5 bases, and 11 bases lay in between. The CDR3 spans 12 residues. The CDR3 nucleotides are TGTGCCAGCAAGGCTACGACTGAGACCCAGTACTTC. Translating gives CASKATTETQYF. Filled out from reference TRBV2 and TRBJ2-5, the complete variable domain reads EPEVTQTPSHQVTQMGQEVILRCVPISNHLYFYWYRQILGQKVEFLVSFYNNEISEKSEIFDDQFSVERPDGSNFTLKIRSTKLEDSAMYFCASKATTETQYFGPGTRLLVL.

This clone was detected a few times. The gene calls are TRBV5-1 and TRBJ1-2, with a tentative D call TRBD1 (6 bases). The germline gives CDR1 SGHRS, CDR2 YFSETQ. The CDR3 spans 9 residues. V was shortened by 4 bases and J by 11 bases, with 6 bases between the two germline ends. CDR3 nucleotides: TGCGCCAGCAGCACAGGGTACACCTTC. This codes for CASSTGYTF.

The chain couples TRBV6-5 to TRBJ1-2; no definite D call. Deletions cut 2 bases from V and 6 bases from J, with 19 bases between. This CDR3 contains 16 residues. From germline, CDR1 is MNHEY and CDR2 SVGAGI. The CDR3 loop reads CASSYISRGTLNGYTF. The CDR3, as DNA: TGTGCCAGCAGTTACATAAGCCGCGGAACCCTAAATGGCTACACCTTC.

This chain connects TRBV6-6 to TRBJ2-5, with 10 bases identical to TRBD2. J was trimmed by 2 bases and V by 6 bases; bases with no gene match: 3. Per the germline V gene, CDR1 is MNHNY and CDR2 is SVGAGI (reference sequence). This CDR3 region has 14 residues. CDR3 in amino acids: CASRELAGQETQYF. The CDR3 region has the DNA TGTGCCAGCAGGGAACTAGCGGGGCAAGAGACCCAGTACTTC.

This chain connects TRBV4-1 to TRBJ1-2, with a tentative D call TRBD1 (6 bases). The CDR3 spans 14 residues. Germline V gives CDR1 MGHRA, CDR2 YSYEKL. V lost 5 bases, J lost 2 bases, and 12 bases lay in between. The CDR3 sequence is CASSLPTGNYGYTF. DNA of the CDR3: TGCGCCAGCAGCTTACCAACAGGGAACTATGGCTACACCTTC.